A single sample gave rise to the 29 T cell receptor beta chains below, sequenced in a study of blood T cell repertoires in COVID-19. Clones were sequenced by immunoSEQ multiplex PCR, and TCRdb holds only the in-frame ones, with some missing. The sample consists of around 260,000 clones, around 86% of them appearing once. The sequenced sample consisted of peripheral blood. Receptor source: a human donor in a cohort sampled during active COVID-19.

The table lists this clone with a count of one. This chain connects TRBV7-3 to TRBJ2-3, with 8 positions matching TRBD1. The V gene end was trimmed by 1 base and the J gene end by 2 bases; junction bases not matched to a gene: 8. Germline CDR1 reads SGHTA; CDR2 reads FQGTGA. The CDR3 loop spans 17 amino acids. The CDR3 nucleotides read TGTGCCAGCAGCTTAAATGGGGGGACAGGACCCACAGATACGCAGTATTTT. Protein: CASSLNGGTGPTDTQYF.

This chain links TRBV5-1 with TRBJ2-7, with D maybe TRBD1 (6 bases). Germline V CDR1 and CDR2: SGHRS, YFSETQ. The ends were cut back, 5 bases at V and 4 bases at J, with 13 bases in the middle. This CDR3 is built from 13 residues. In nucleotides, the CDR3 is TGCGCCAGCAGGAGGCCCGACAGGTACGAGCAGTACTTC. It encodes CASRRPDRYEQYF.

J is TRBJ2-1 and V is TRBV13; 11 bases are shared with TRBD2. After removal of 4 bases from V and 1 base from J, the junction contained 9 bases not matched to a gene. The germline V gene has CDR1 PRHDT and CDR2 FYEKMQ (reference sequence). The CDR3 has 18 amino acids. This chain's CDR3 is CASSSPGLAENSYNEQFF. DNA of the CDR3: TGTGCCAGCAGCTCCCCGGGACTAGCGGAAAATTCCTACAATGAGCAGTTCTTC.

The chain has TRBV12-3 or TRBV12-4 and TRBJ2-7; D remains ambiguous. CDR3 length: 13 residues. Between the trimmed V and J ends, which lost 3 bases and 0 bases, there was a span of 6 bases. The CDR3 region is CASSLEFSYEQYF. DNA of the CDR3: TGTGCCAGCAGTTTGGAGTTCTCCTACGAGCAGTACTTC.

The chain couples TRBV5-1 to TRBJ1-1; TRBD1 matches 8 bases. V gave up 5 bases and J gave up 5 bases; unmatched junction bases: 8. The CDR3 length is 14 residues. Germline V gives CDR1 SGHRS, CDR2 YFSETQ. The CDR3: CASRPGQGRTEAFF. The CDR3 DNA is TGCGCCAGCAGACCAGGACAGGGAAGAACTGAAGCTTTCTTT.

The rearrangement joins TRBV21-1 to TRBJ2-7; the DNA was not compared with TRBD1, the D call given in the table. TRBV21-1 is flagged as a pseudogene. CDR3 length: 14 residues. CDR3 residues: CASTRQSSSYEQYF. The CDR3, as DNA: TGTGCCAGCACCCGACAGTCCAGCTCCTACGAGCAGTACTTC.

This chain uses TRBV7-2 with TRBJ2-5, with TRBD1 identical over 10 bases. Germline CDR1 SGHTA, CDR2 FQGNSA. The CDR3 sequence is 14 residues long. With V trimmed by 3 bases and J by 5 bases, 3 bases remained unmatched. The CDR3 sequence: CASSLTGGAETQYF. The CDR3 DNA follows: TGTGCCAGCAGCTTGACAGGGGGCGCGGAGACCCAGTACTTC. The full variable domain, rest sourced from reference TRBV7-2 and TRBJ2-5, is GAGVSQSPSNKVTEKGKDVELRCDPISGHTALYWYRQSLGQGLEFLIYFQGNSAPDKSGLPSDRFSAERTGGSVSTLTIQRTQQEDSAVYLCASSLTGGAETQYFGPGTRLLVL.

This clone has only a few counts. The V and J genes are TRBV6-2 or TRBV6-3 and TRBJ2-5, with a weak D call TRBD2 (7 bases). CDR3 length: 13 amino acids. The ends were cut back, 4 bases at V and 7 bases at J, with 13 bases in the middle. Per germline, CDR1 MNHEY and CDR2 SVGEGT. CDR3 in DNA: TGTGCCAGCAGTTGGGGGGGCGTGGGGACCCAGTACTTC. The encoded protein is CASSWGGVGTQYF.

This clone has just one count. This CDR3 reads CASRVAAATDTQYF. The CDR3 DNA sequence: TGTGCCAGCCGGGTAGCGGCGGCGACAGATACGCAGTATTTT. The chain carries TRBV6-5 and TRBJ2-3; D may be TRBD2 (6 bases). Trimming pared 8 bases from V and 3 bases from J, leaving 15 bases between. The CDR3 is 14 residues long. The germline gives CDR1 MNHEY, CDR2 SVGAGI.

J is TRBJ2-7 and V is TRBV30; 8 positions match TRBD1. The CDR3 has 12 amino acids. Germline-derived CDR1 and CDR2 are GTSNPN and SVGIG (reference sequence). For the CDR3, the DNA is TGTGCGCGGACAGGGCGCTCCTACGAGCAGTACTTC. Translated: CARTGRSYEQYF. Based on the CDR3 plus reference TRBV30 and TRBJ2-7, the full variable domain is SQTIHQWPATLVQPVGSPLSLECTVEGTSNPNLYWYRQAAGRGLQLLFYSVGIGQISSEVPQNLSASRPQDRQFILSSKKLLLSDSGFYLCARTGRSYEQYFGPGTRLTVT.

The J gene is TRBJ2-7, the V gene TRBV10-2; possibly TRBD2 for D (5 bases). Trimming left V 3 bases short and J 2 bases short, with 11 bases between. The CDR3 sequence is 14 residues long. CDR1 and CDR2 from the germline V gene are WSHSY and SAAADI. The CDR3 region is CASSEGPSPYEQYF. The CDR3 DNA is TGCGCCAGCAGTGAAGGTCCTAGCCCCTACGAGCAGTACTTC.

This rearrangement joins TRBV29-1 to TRBJ1-4; D is ambiguous. CDR1 is SQVTM and CDR2 is ANQGSEA in the germline V gene. V was clipped by 5 bases and J by 5 bases, with 15 bases between them. CDR3 length equals 14 residues. The CDR3 loop is CSVTAGGLNEKLFF. The CDR3 region has the DNA TGCAGCGTTACCGCGGGCGGACTCAATGAAAAACTGTTTTTT.

The chain combines TRBV19 with TRBJ2-3, with D maybe TRBD2 (5 bases). Germline lookup yields CDR1 LNHDA and CDR2 SQIVND (reference sequence). The V end lost 4 bases, the J end lost 10 bases, and 15 bases lay between the germline ends. The CDR3 sequence is 13 residues long. The CDR3 sequence is CASSTQELVAQYF. CDR3 nucleotides: TGTGCCAGTAGTACCCAAGAACTAGTCGCGCAGTATTTT.

The rearrangement joins TRBV11-2 to TRBJ1-4, with TRBD1 matching 7 bases. Germline V gene data show CDR1 as SGHAT and CDR2 as FQNNGV. V shed 1 base and J 4 bases; nucleotides not matched to a gene: 3. This CDR3 has 15 residues. CDR3 DNA sequence: TGTGCCAGCAGCTTAGGACAGGGTTTTAATGAAAAACTGTTTTTT. This translates into CASSLGQGFNEKLFF. The variable domain in full, with the rest retrieved from reference TRBV11-2 and TRBJ1-4, is EAGVAQSPRYKIIEKRQSVAFWCNPISGHATLYWYQQILGQGPKLLIQFQNNGVVDDSQLPKDRFSAERLKGVDSTLKIQPAKLEDSAVYLCASSLGQGFNEKLFFGSGTQLSVL.

The chain recombines TRBV3-1 (or the pseudogene TRBV3-2) with TRBJ2-1, with TRBD2 matching over 8 bases. Germline loops: CDR1 LGHDT, CDR2 YNNKEL (reference sequence). The trim removed 1 base at V and 6 bases at J, leaving 8 bases unmatched. This CDR3 has 16 amino acids. The CDR3 spells CASSQGGTSGSNEQFF. In DNA form, the CDR3 reads TGTGCCAGCAGCCAAGGAGGTACAAGCGGGAGCAATGAGCAGTTCTTC.

V is TRBV2 and J is TRBJ2-2; D is perhaps TRBD1 (5 bases). V lost 5 bases to trimming and J lost 7 bases, with 11 bases between them. The germline V gene encodes CDR1 SNHLY and CDR2 FYNNEI. The CDR3 extends over 13 amino acids. The chain's CDR3 is CASSFQGDGELFF. In DNA form, the CDR3 reads TGTGCCAGCAGTTTTCAGGGTGACGGGGAGCTGTTTTTT.

The chain joins TRBV28 to TRBJ2-1, with 8 bases fitting TRBD2. Trimming at V came to 5 bases and at J to 8 bases, leaving 8 bases not matched to a gene. Germline V gene lookup returns CDR1 MDHEN and CDR2 SYDVKM. The CDR3 loop spans 14 amino acids. The CDR3 reads CASSHGLAGDEQFF. The DNA for the CDR3 is TGTGCCAGCAGTCACGGACTAGCAGGCGATGAGCAGTTCTTC. Complete variable domain (other parts from reference TRBV28 and TRBJ2-1): DVKVTQSSRYLVKRTGEKVFLECVQDMDHENMFWYRQDPGLGLRLIYFSYDVKMKEKGDIPEGYSVSREKKERFSLILESASTNQTSMYLCASSHGLAGDEQFFGPGTRLTVL.

The chain joins TRBV19 to TRBJ2-2; 11 bases align to TRBD1. The germline CDR1 and CDR2 sequences are LNHDA and SQIVND (reference sequence). Germline trimming cut 9 bases from V and 6 bases from J; bases unmatched to any gene: 6. There are 14 residues in the CDR3. The CDR3 region is CASYRDRGAGELFF. The CDR3 DNA is TGTGCCAGCTATAGGGACAGGGGGGCCGGGGAGCTGTTTTTT.

The chain links TRBV6-5 to TRBJ1-2, with 8 bases matching TRBD1. Germline V gives CDR1 MNHEY, CDR2 SVGAGI. V dropped 5 bases and J dropped 3; count of bases not matched to a gene: 8. The CDR3 is 15 residues long. CDR3 protein: CASSPDRDRYYGYTF. CDR3 bases: TGTGCCAGCAGTCCGGACAGGGACAGATACTATGGCTACACCTTC.

V is TRBV3-1 (or the pseudogene TRBV3-2) and J is TRBJ2-2; the D gene is possibly TRBD2 (6 bases). The germline V gene has CDR1 LGHDT and CDR2 YNNKEL (reference sequence). There are 15 residues in the CDR3. V lost 3 bases, J lost 4 bases, and 12 bases lay in between. CDR3 region: CASSQQRAGTGELFF. The CDR3 coding sequence is TGTGCCAGCAGCCAGCAGCGGGCGGGCACCGGGGAGCTGTTTTTT.

This sequence joins TRBV7-8 and TRBJ1-6; TRBD1 matches 10 bases. The V segment lost 0 bases and the J segment 10 bases; nucleotides outside the gene matches: 15. The CDR3 covers 19 residues. Germline CDR1 and CDR2: SGHVS and FQNEAQ. The CDR3, as DNA: TGTGCCAGCAGCTTAGCGCTGACTATCCTGGGACAGGGGATATCACCCCTCCACTTT. Protein product: CASSLALTILGQGISPLHF.

V and J are TRBV28 and TRBJ2-7; D perhaps matches TRBD1 (6 bases). The germline V gene has CDR1 MDHEN and CDR2 SYDVKM. The CDR3 spans 13 residues. V was clipped by 6 bases and J by 3 bases, with 12 bases between them. CDR3 residues: CASRSGGGYEQYF. CDR3 in DNA: TGTGCCAGCAGATCTGGGGGCGGCTACGAGCAGTACTTC. Full variable domain (remainder filled in from reference TRBV28 and TRBJ2-7): DVKVTQSSRYLVKRTGEKVFLECVQDMDHENMFWYRQDPGLGLRLIYFSYDVKMKEKGDIPEGYSVSREKKERFSLILESASTNQTSMYLCASRSGGGYEQYFGPGTRLTVT.

J is TRBJ2-1 and V is TRBV19; 12 positions agree with TRBD2. This CDR3 has 15 residues. J gave up 5 bases and V 6 bases, and 5 bases lay outside the gene matches. CDR1 and CDR2 from the germline V gene are LNHDA and SQIVND (reference sequence). The CDR3 spells CASRGLAGPNNEQFF. The DNA of the CDR3 is TGTGCCAGTAGAGGACTAGCGGGGCCCAACAATGAGCAGTTCTTC.

The CDR3, as DNA: TGTGCCAGTATAAAGAGGGGGCTTAACTATGGCTACACCTTC. Translated, it gives CASIKRGLNYGYTF. The chain links TRBV19 to TRBJ1-2, with TRBD1 matching 7 bases. The junction had 6 bases not matched to a gene; V was cut back by 7 bases and J by 1 base. The germline CDR1 and CDR2 sequences are LNHDA and SQIVND (reference sequence). This CDR3 spans 14 amino acids.

In the case of this clone: Other DNA sequences from this sample encode an identical CDR3 as well. The chain has TRBV29-1 and TRBJ1-2; possible D gene TRBD1, 6 bases. Looked up from germline, CDR1 is SQVTM and CDR2 is ANQGSEA. The CDR3 covers 12 residues. V was pared by 7 bases and J by 2 bases, with 11 bases between. The CDR3 sequence: CSAGQTNYGYTF. CDR3 nucleotide sequence: TGCAGCGCCGGACAGACCAACTATGGCTACACCTTC.

This chain connects TRBV12-3 or TRBV12-4 to TRBJ2-1, with D hard to call. The CDR3 contains 13 residues. Deletions cut 7 bases from V and 6 bases from J, with 13 bases between. In DNA form, the CDR3 reads TGTGCCAGCAACAATCCCCCTCTCAATGAGCAGTTCTTC. As protein: CASNNPPLNEQFF.

The chain combines TRBV3-1 (or the pseudogene TRBV3-2) with TRBJ2-7; D is possibly TRBD2 (6 bases). V lost 7 bases to trimming and J lost 5 bases, with 12 bases between them. CDR3 length: 12 residues. CDR1 and CDR2 (germline): LGHDT, YNNKEL (reference sequence). The CDR3: CASTGGGHEQYF. For the CDR3, the DNA is TGTGCCAGCACCGGGGGTGGGCACGAGCAGTACTTC.

In its sample, this clone was seen a few times. The chain uses TRBV6-4 and TRBJ1-1, with TRBD1 matching 8 bases. Per the germline V gene, CDR1 is MRHNA and CDR2 is SNTAGT. V shed 3 bases and J 2 bases; nucleotides not matched to a gene: 2. There are 14 residues in the CDR3. CDR3 amino acids: CASSETGENTEAFF. The CDR3 nucleotides are TGTGCCAGCAGTGAGACAGGGGAAAACACTGAAGCTTTCTTT.

V and J are TRBV5-6 and TRBJ1-1, with D tentatively TRBD1 (5 bases). V was pared by 4 bases and J by 3 bases, with 13 bases between. Germline lookup yields CDR1 SGHDT and CDR2 YYEEEE. The CDR3 is made up of 14 amino acids. The CDR3 here is CASSAGLGDTEAFF. The CDR3 nucleotides read TGTGCCAGCAGCGCGGGATTAGGGGACACTGAAGCTTTCTTT. The full variable domain, with the rest looked up from reference TRBV5-6 and TRBJ1-1, is DAGVTQSPTHLIKTRGQQVTLRCSPKSGHDTVSWYQQALGQGPQFIFQYYEEEERQRGNFPDRFSGHQFPNYSSELNVNALLLGDSALYLCASSAGLGDTEAFFGQGTRLTVV.